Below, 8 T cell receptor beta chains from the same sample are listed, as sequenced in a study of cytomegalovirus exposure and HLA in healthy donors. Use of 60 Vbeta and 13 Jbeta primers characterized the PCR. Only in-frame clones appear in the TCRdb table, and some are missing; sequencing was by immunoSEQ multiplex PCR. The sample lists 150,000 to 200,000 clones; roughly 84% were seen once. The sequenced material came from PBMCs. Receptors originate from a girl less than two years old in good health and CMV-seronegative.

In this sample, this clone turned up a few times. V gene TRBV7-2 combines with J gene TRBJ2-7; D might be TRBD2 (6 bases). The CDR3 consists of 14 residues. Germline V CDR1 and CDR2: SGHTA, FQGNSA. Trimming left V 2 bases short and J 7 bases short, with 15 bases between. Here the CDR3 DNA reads TGTGCCAGCAGCTTAATGGACTATAGAGGGGAGCAGTACTTC. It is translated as CASSLMDYRGEQYF.

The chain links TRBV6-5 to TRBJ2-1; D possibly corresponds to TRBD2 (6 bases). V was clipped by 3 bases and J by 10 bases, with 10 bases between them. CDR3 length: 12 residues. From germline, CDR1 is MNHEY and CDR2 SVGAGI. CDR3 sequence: CASSYGGSEQFF. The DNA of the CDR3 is TGTGCCAGCAGTTATGGGGGGTCGGAGCAGTTCTTC.

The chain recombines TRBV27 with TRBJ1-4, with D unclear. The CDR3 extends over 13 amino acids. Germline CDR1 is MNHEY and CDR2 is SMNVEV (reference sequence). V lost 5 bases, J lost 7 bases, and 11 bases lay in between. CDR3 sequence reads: CASSRGGGEKLFF. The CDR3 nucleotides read TGTGCCAGCAGTCGGGGTGGTGGTGAAAAACTGTTTTTT.

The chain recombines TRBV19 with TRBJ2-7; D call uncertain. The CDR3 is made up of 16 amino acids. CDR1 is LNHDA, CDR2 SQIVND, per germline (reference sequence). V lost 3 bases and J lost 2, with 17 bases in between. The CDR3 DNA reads TGTGCCAGTAGTATTAACGAGCGTTTCCGTCCCTACGAGCAGTACTTC. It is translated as CASSINERFRPYEQYF.

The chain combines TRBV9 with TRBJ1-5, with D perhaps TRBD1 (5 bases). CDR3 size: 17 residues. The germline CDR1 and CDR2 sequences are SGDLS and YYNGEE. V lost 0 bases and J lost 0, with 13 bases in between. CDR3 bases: TGTGCCAGCAGCGTAGGGCCTTACAGGACTAGCAATCAGCCCCAGCATTTT. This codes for CASSVGPYRTSNQPQHF.

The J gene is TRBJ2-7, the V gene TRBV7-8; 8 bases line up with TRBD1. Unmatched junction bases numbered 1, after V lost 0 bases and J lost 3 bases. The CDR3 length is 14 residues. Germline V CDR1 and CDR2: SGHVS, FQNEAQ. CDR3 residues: CASSLAGQGYEQYF. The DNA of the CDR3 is TGTGCCAGCAGCTTAGCCGGACAGGGCTACGAGCAGTACTTC.

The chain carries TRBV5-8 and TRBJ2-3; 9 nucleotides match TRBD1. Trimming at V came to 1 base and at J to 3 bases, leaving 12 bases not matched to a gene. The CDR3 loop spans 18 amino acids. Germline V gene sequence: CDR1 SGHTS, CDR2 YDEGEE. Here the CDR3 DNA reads TGTGCCAGCAGCTTGAGAAGGGTCACAGGGGGCGCGACAGATACGCAGTATTTT. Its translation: CASSLRRVTGGATDTQYF.

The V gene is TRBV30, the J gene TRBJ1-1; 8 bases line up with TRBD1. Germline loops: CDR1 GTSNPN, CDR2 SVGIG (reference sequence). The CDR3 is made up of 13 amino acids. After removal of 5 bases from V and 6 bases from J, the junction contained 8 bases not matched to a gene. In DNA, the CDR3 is TGTGCCTGGGGGACAGGAAGGGGACCTGAAGCTTTCTTT. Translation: CAWGTGRGPEAFF.